Listed here are 21 T cell receptor beta chains from one sample, sequenced in a study of CD8+ T cells in alopecia areata. The treatment is: oral pan-JAK inhibitor, 5-10 mg twice daily. Extracted RNA was reverse transcribed into cDNA, the sequencing template. The repertoire was sequenced with immunoSEQ multiplex PCR; TCRdb's copy has only in-frame clones and lacks some. The profile shows over 150,000 clones, over 45% of them singletons. The source was CD4+ T cells sorted from blood, collected at week 24, from a patient treated with tofacitinib. The receptors were sampled from a human donor with alopecia areata.

The DNA of the CDR3 is TGCGCCAGCAGCTTGGGGGCGCAGGGGGCGCGGAGTGGCTACACCTTC. Translating it yields CASSLGAQGARSGYTF. The chain recombines TRBV5-1 with TRBJ1-2; 8 bases match TRBD1. J was trimmed by 7 bases and V by 0 bases; bases with no gene match: 11. Germline V lookup: CDR1 SGHRS, CDR2 YFSETQ. This CDR3 has 16 residues.

The chain has TRBV4-2 and TRBJ2-1; TRBD2 is a possible D gene (6 bases). Trimming shortened V by 4 bases and J by 9 bases, and 13 bases separated the two germline ends. Germline CDR1 reads LGHNA; CDR2 reads YNFKEQ. CDR3 length: 13 amino acids. CDR3 protein: CASSPDYHGEQFF. The CDR3 nucleotides are TGTGCCAGCAGCCCGGACTACCACGGTGAGCAGTTCTTC.

J is TRBJ1-5 and V is TRBV6-6; D is undetermined. Germline V lookup: CDR1 MNHNY, CDR2 SVGAGI (reference sequence). Trimming cost V 2 bases and J 2 bases, with 7 bases left between them. CDR3 length equals 14 residues. The CDR3 DNA reads as TGTGCCAGCAGTTACACTCTTGGCAATCAGCCCCAGCATTTT. This gives the protein CASSYTLGNQPQHF.

This chain uses TRBV25-1 with TRBJ1-2; possibly TRBD1 for D (5 bases). CDR1 and CDR2 from the germline V gene are MGHDK and SYGVNS. This CDR3 spans 15 amino acids. Trimming cost V 4 bases and J 4 bases, with 16 bases left between them. This chain's CDR3 is CASSAGGWRSYGYTF. Written as DNA, the CDR3 is TGTGCCAGCAGTGCTGGGGGGTGGAGGAGCTATGGCTACACCTTC.

This rearrangement joins TRBV29-1 to TRBJ1-4; 9 bases are a match to TRBD1. Germline V gives CDR1 SQVTM, CDR2 ANQGSEA. With 8 bases clipped from V and 3 bases from J, the junction kept 7 bases outside the gene matches. This CDR3 has 14 amino acids. Written as DNA, the CDR3 is TGCAGCATACAGGGGGCGCAGGCTAATGAAAAACTGTTTTTT. Protein sequence: CSIQGAQANEKLFF. The full variable domain, in which reference TRBV29-1 and TRBJ1-4 provide the parts outside the CDR3, is SAVISQKPSRDICQRGTSLTIQCQVDSQVTMMFWYRQQPGQSLTLIATANQGSEATYESGFVIDKFPISRPNLTFSTLTVSNMSPEDSSIYLCSIQGAQANEKLFFGSGTQLSVL.

CDR3 amino acids: CASSPRTPDYEQYF. The CDR3 DNA reads as TGTGCCAGCAGCCCCCGGACTCCTGACTACGAGCAGTACTTC. The chain links TRBV7-2 to TRBJ2-7; D perhaps matches TRBD2 (5 bases). With 5 bases removed from V and 3 bases from J, the gap between germline ends came to 14 bases. The CDR3 totals 14 residues. CDR1 is SGHTA and CDR2 is FQGNSA in the germline V gene.

The chain couples TRBV5-1 to TRBJ1-2; no reliable D call. CDR1 and CDR2 (germline): SGHRS, YFSETQ. The V end lost 3 bases, the J end lost 4 bases, and 7 bases lay between the germline ends. The CDR3 consists of 12 residues. The CDR3: CASSSGTYGYTF. The CDR3, as DNA: TGCGCCAGCAGCTCAGGTACCTATGGCTACACCTTC.

The V gene is TRBV18, the J gene TRBJ2-5, with TRBD1 as a possible D gene (6 bases). This CDR3 has 16 amino acids. V lost 0 bases and J 7 bases, leaving 18 bases between the germline ends. Germline V CDR1 and CDR2: KGHSH, LQKENI. The CDR3 coding sequence is TGTGCCAGCTCACCACCGGCCCCAGGGGCCGCGGGGACCCAGTACTTC. This translates into CASSPPAPGAAGTQYF.

The chain couples TRBV2 to TRBJ1-1; 8 bases match TRBD1. Germline values: CDR1 SNHLY, CDR2 FYNNEI. This CDR3 contains 13 residues. V shed 10 bases, J shed 5 bases, and the junction held 9 bases outside the gene matches. Here the CDR3 reads CAISETGETEAFF. The CDR3 DNA reads as TGTGCCATCTCCGAGACAGGGGAAACTGAAGCTTTCTTT. The full variable domain, rest sourced from reference TRBV2 and TRBJ1-1, is EPEVTQTPSHQVTQMGQEVILRCVPISNHLYFYWYRQILGQKVEFLVSFYNNEISEKSEIFDDQFSVERPDGSNFTLKIRSTKLEDSAMYFCAISETGETEAFFGQGTRLTVV.

This clone was detected a few times. The genes are TRBV4-3 and TRBJ2-5; TRBD2 agrees at 12 bases. The CDR3 is 19 amino acids. Germline assignment: CDR1 LGHNA and CDR2 YSLEER. V shed 0 bases, J shed 0 bases, and the junction held 8 bases outside the gene matches. The CDR3 protein is CASSQDLRLAGDYQETQYF. In nucleotides, the CDR3 is TGCGCCAGCAGCCAAGATCTGAGACTAGCGGGGGATTACCAAGAGACCCAGTACTTC.

There are many counts of this clone. The chain links TRBV7-2 to TRBJ2-5, with D tentatively TRBD2 (6 bases). CDR3 length: 16 amino acids. The ends were cut back, 6 bases at V and 9 bases at J, with 26 bases in the middle. The germline V gene encodes CDR1 SGHTA and CDR2 FQGNSA. The CDR3 loop reads CASSPTAAGRPGAQYF. The CDR3 nucleotides are TGTGCCAGCAGTCCGACCGCGGCGGGCAGGCCGGGGGCCCAGTACTTC.

The CDR3 nucleotides are TGCAGCGCAGGACAGGGAGGCGGCGAGACCCAGTACTTC. Protein product: CSAGQGGGETQYF. The chain joins TRBV29-1 to TRBJ2-5; TRBD1 matches 8 bases. Germline V lookup: CDR1 SQVTM, CDR2 ANQGSEA. The CDR3 consists of 13 residues. Unmatched junction bases numbered 9, after V lost 7 bases and J lost 5 bases.

The rearrangement joins TRBV14 to TRBJ2-3, with D unresolved. The CDR3 sequence is 13 residues long. V lost 1 base and J 5 bases, leaving 7 bases between the germline ends. CDR1 is SGHDN, CDR2 FVKESK, per germline. This chain's CDR3 is CASSQVGRDTQYF. Written as DNA, the CDR3 is TGTGCCAGCAGCCAAGTTGGCCGAGATACGCAGTATTTT.

V usage is TRBV5-1 and J usage is TRBJ1-1, with a tentative D call TRBD1 (6 bases). The CDR3 sequence is 15 residues long. V was trimmed by 0 bases and J by 4 bases, leaving 13 bases between them. Germline-derived CDR1 and CDR2 are SGHRS and YFSETQ. The CDR3 DNA is TGCGCCAGCAGCTTGGCCTCGACAGGACTCACTGAAGCTTTCTTT. Its protein product is CASSLASTGLTEAFF.

The gene calls are TRBV5-5 and TRBJ1-5; TRBD1 agrees at 8 bases. Germline values: CDR1 SGHKS, CDR2 YYEKEE (reference sequence). The V gene end was trimmed by 1 base and the J gene end by 6 bases; junction bases not matched to a gene: 6. The CDR3 extends over 15 amino acids. This CDR3 is CASSLMAGGPQPQHF. CDR3 in DNA: TGTGCCAGCAGCTTGATGGCAGGGGGCCCTCAGCCCCAGCATTTT.

This clone has just a few counts. V is TRBV25-1 and J is TRBJ1-5; D uncertain. The germline CDR1 and CDR2 sequences are MGHDK and SYGVNS. V shed 5 bases and J shed 4 bases, with 12 bases lying between them. CDR3 length: 14 amino acids. In DNA form, the CDR3 reads TGTGCCAGCAGTCCAAGGACGGGTAATCAGCCCCAGCATTTT. It yields the protein CASSPRTGNQPQHF.

This clone was counted only a few times. The genes are TRBV30 and TRBJ2-5; 14 bases are shared with TRBD2. Trimming cost V 4 bases and J 4 bases; bases outside gene matches: 5. The CDR3 runs to 15 residues. The germline V gene has CDR1 GTSNPN and CDR2 SVGIG (reference sequence). In nucleotides, the CDR3 is TGTGCCTGGACCTCCGGACTAGCGGGAGGAGAGACCCAGTACTTC. Its translation is CAWTSGLAGGETQYF.

This clone was seen a handful of times. This chain links TRBV29-1 with TRBJ1-1; D is perhaps TRBD1 (5 bases). V was cut by 7 bases and J by 1 base, with 13 bases left in between. This CDR3 is built from 13 residues. Germline loops: CDR1 SQVTM, CDR2 ANQGSEA. The CDR3 reads CSGKIDRNTEAFF. CDR3 bases: TGCAGCGGGAAAATCGACAGGAACACTGAAGCTTTCTTT.

In its sample, this clone was seen once. The V call is TRBV5-1, the J call TRBJ2-7; TRBD1 matches 7 bases. Germline CDR1 reads SGHRS; CDR2 reads YFSETQ. V dropped 1 base and J dropped 4; count of bases not matched to a gene: 2. This CDR3 region has 13 residues. CDR3 sequence (DNA): TGCGCCAGCAGCTTGATACAGGGGTACGAGCAGTACTTC. Translation: CASSLIQGYEQYF.

CDR3 region: CASSHPGTNGYTF. Here the CDR3 DNA reads TGCGCCAGCAGCCACCCGGGGACGAATGGCTACACCTTC. This chain connects TRBV4-3 to TRBJ1-2; possible D gene TRBD1, 5 bases. The CDR3 loop spans 13 amino acids. From germline, CDR1 is LGHNA and CDR2 YSLEER. With 3 bases removed from V and 6 bases from J, the gap between germline ends came to 11 bases.

The rearrangement uses TRBV7-2 and TRBJ2-5, with D tentatively TRBD2 (6 bases). V was pared by 1 base and J by 5 bases, with 17 bases between. CDR3 length: 16 residues. Germline CDR1 and CDR2: SGHTA and FQGNSA. CDR3 amino acids: CASSLDRFRERETQYF. In DNA form, the CDR3 reads TGTGCCAGCAGCTTAGATCGTTTCCGGGAGCGGGAGACCCAGTACTTC.